This TCR beta chain came from a study of human thymus T cells. Study-level results: Related research found strongly overlapping thymic repertoires in unrelated individuals. It looked as if thymic and blood repertoires used V and J genes in a biased way.

The repertoire was sequenced with immunoSEQ multiplex PCR; TCRdb's copy has only in-frame clones and lacks some. The repertoire holds around 130,000 clones, with around 94% as singletons. V dropped 1 base and J dropped 3 bases, with 21 bases sitting between them. This CDR3 spans 18 amino acids. The germline gives CDR1 SEHNR, CDR2 FQNEAQ (reference sequence). Thymic samples were excised during corrective heart operations. Donation was from healthy Finnish infants who were having corrective surgery that addressed congenital heart defects. As for this clone: The antigen is undetermined.

The receptor was derived from a boy less than two years old with a congenital heart defect but otherwise immunologically healthy. V gene TRBV7-9 combines with J gene TRBJ1-2, with D perhaps matching TRBD1 (5 bases). Sequenced material: thymus tissue. As DNA, the CDR3 is TGTGCCAGCAGCTTAGAGGATAGACAGCATGCCTACTACTATGGCTACACCTTC. It codes for CASSLEDRQHAYYYGYTF.